This T cell receptor beta chain was captured by sequencing in a study of neurological immune-mediated disorders. Study-wide points: Multiple sclerosis, the disease with the least TCR clonal expansion, fell below healthy controls, whereas HTLV-1-associated myelopathy showed the most.

The time point denotes: longitudinal time-point 3. This clonotype was observed at least ten times. Its antigen is still unknown. Synthesis of cDNA was carried out by template-switch 5'RACE. The reaction used 10-nucleotide random UMIs. Using its own MiXCR run on the 5' RACE reads, TCRdb lists one record per CDR3 protein. The sample records under 130,000 distinct CDR3 sequences, 10% to 12% being singletons. The sequence derives from a female donor with HTLV-1-associated myelopathy (HAM/TSP). Material: PBMCs.

CDR3 in amino acids: CASSQEVGLAGVSSYNEQFF. The CDR3 nucleotides read TGTGCCAGCAGCCAAGAGGTCGGGCTAGCGGGGGTCAGCTCCTACAATGAGCAGTTCTTC. The chain combines TRBV3-1 with TRBJ2-1, with TRBD2 matching 10 bases. V lost 0 bases, J lost 0 bases, and 11 bases stayed unmatched. Germline CDR1 and CDR2: LGHDT and YNNKEL (reference sequence). CDR3 length: 20 residues.